The 4 T cell receptor beta chains in this list originate from one sample, sequenced in a study of cytomegalovirus exposure and HLA in healthy donors (TCRdb year 2017). The protocol used for the library was the immunoSEQ multiplex PCR assay. For the multiplex PCR, a mixture combining 60 forward primers for TCR Vbeta segments and 13 reverse primers for TCR Jbeta segments was used. TCRdb took over this immuneACCESS table, retaining in-frame rearrangements with V and J assigned. Such tables are incomplete; in checked studies, under half of the missing clones stem from an unresolved V gene, and the remainder is unexplained. The table for this sample lists over 150,000 clones; around four fifths of them were counted only once. Clones ranked in the top ten supply approximately 1.5% of the sample. Sequenced: PBMCs. Every receptor here comes from a woman in her twenties or thirties in good health and CMV-seropositive.

The V gene is TRBV4-2, the J gene TRBJ2-6, with a possible D match to TRBD1 (6 bases). The CDR3 loop spans 18 amino acids. Germline values: CDR1 LGHNA, CDR2 YNFKEQ. Trimming removed 4 bases from V and 3 bases from J, with 19 bases in between. CDR3 DNA sequence: TGTGCCAGCAGCCCGCAGGGCCCTACAGGGAATGGGGCCAACGTCCTGACTTTC. This gives the protein CASSPQGPTGNGANVLTF.

This chain connects TRBV5-4 to TRBJ2-1; a weak D match, TRBD1 (7 bases). The ends were cut back, 5 bases at V and 8 bases at J, with 23 bases in the middle. This CDR3 is built from 16 residues. Germline values: CDR1 SGHNT, CDR2 YYREEE (reference sequence). The CDR3 sequence is CASRRDSQTLHDEQFF. CDR3 nucleotides: TGTGCCAGCAGGCGGGACAGCCAGACTCTTCACGATGAGCAGTTCTTC.

In nucleotides, the CDR3 is TGCGCCAGCAGCTTGCCGGGGACAACCAATGAGCAGTTCTTC. Translating it yields CASSLPGTTNEQFF. V and J are TRBV5-1 and TRBJ2-1, with D perhaps matching TRBD1 (6 bases). The CDR3 covers 14 residues. CDR1 SGHRS and CDR2 YFSETQ come from the germline V gene. V dropped 1 base and J dropped 6 bases, with 11 bases sitting between them.

This clone was counted between two and nine times. The V call is TRBV2, the J call TRBJ2-1; 14 positions match TRBD2. Trimming removed 0 bases from V and 6 bases from J; junction bases left unmatched: 4. The CDR3 length is 17 residues. Germline CDR1 reads SNHLY; CDR2 reads FYNNEI. For the CDR3, the DNA is TGTGCCAGCAGTGAAGCTTGGGGACTAGCGGGAGCCAATGAGCAGTTCTTC. Residues: CASSEAWGLAGANEQFF.